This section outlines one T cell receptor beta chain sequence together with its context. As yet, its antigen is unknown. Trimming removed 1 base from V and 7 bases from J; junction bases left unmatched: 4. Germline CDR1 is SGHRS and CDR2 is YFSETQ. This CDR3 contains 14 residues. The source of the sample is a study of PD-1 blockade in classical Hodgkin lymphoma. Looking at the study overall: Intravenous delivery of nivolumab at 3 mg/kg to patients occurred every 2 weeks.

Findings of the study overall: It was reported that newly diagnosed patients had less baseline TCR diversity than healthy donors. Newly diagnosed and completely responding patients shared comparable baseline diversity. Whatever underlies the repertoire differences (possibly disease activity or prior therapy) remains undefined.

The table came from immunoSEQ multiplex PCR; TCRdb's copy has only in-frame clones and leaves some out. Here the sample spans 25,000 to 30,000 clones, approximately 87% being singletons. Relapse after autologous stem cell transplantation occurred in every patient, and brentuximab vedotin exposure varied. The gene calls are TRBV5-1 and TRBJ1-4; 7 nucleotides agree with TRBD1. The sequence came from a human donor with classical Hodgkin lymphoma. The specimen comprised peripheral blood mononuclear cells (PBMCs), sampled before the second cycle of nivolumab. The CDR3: CASSLRQGGEKLFF. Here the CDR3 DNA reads TGCGCCAGCAGCTTGCGACAGGGAGGTGAAAAACTGTTTTTT.